Given below is one T cell receptor (beta chain) in context. Its target is not known. Germline assignment: CDR1 MGHDK and CDR2 SYGVNS. The CDR3 spans 13 residues. V was trimmed by 6 bases and J by 2 bases, leaving 10 bases between them. The data are from a study of cytomegalovirus exposure and HLA in healthy donors. Study-wide findings and caveats: TCR beta sequences numbering fewer than 20,000 were associated with HLA alleles at 0.05 false discovery rate in a later analysis. There was a cluster of highly shared sequence variants that was likely a sequencing artifact.

Vbeta (60) and Jbeta (13) primers were used in the PCR. Here immunoSEQ multiplex PCR was the method, and the copy in TCRdb shows in-frame clones only, minus some. The sample holds about 110,000 clones, around 70% seen once. The receptor was isolated from a man in his forties or fifties in good health and CMV-seropositive. The chain links TRBV25-1 to TRBJ1-1; D is possibly TRBD1 (5 bases). Sequencing was done on a sample of PBMCs. This chain's CDR3 is CASRQGGNTEAFF. The CDR3 DNA reads as TGTGCCAGCAGGCAGGGCGGCAACACTGAAGCTTTCTTT.